The 21 T cell receptor beta chains below were found in one sample sequenced in a study of siplizumab effects on memory and regulatory T cells. Produced via immunoSEQ multiplex PCR; TCRdb's table is partial and in-frame only. Counted here are fewer than 120,000 clones, 80% to 95% occurring once; the ten biggest clones make up 1.3%. Sequenced sample: CD4+ T cells sorted from blood. The receptors were gathered from a human donor in good health.

The chain combines TRBV7-2 with TRBJ2-7; no firm D call. Germline V gene sequence: CDR1 SGHTA, CDR2 FQGNSA. The CDR3 extends over 13 amino acids. Trimming shortened V by 4 bases and J by 1 base, and 8 bases separated the two germline ends. The chain's CDR3 is CASSSGGSYEQYF. The CDR3 DNA sequence: TGTGCCAGCAGCTCTGGCGGTTCCTACGAGCAGTACTTC.

The chain uses TRBV30 and TRBJ2-5; the D is unclear. Trimming left V 5 bases short and J 2 bases short, with 3 bases between. The CDR3 has 10 residues. Looked up from germline, CDR1 is GTSNPN and CDR2 is SVGIG (reference sequence). The CDR3 DNA reads as TGTGCCTGGTCTCAAGAGACCCAGTACTTC. Its protein product is CAWSQETQYF.

This sequence joins TRBV5-1 and TRBJ2-7, with D perhaps TRBD2 (5 bases). CDR3 length: 15 residues. V lost 0 bases and J lost 5, with 15 bases in between. The V gene's germline CDR1 is SGHRS and CDR2 YFSETQ. The CDR3 here is CASSLAGSGYNEQYF. CDR3 DNA: TGCGCCAGCAGCTTGGCCGGCTCGGGATACAACGAGCAGTACTTC.

This rearrangement joins TRBV6-5 to TRBJ2-7, with unresolved D. V lost 7 bases to trimming and J lost 2 bases, with 15 bases between them. The CDR3 sequence is 14 residues long. The germline V gene encodes CDR1 MNHEY and CDR2 SVGAGI. CDR3 loop: CASTKDTPPYEQYF. CDR3 DNA: TGTGCCAGCACCAAAGACACTCCGCCCTACGAGCAGTACTTC.

This sequence joins TRBV6-1 and TRBJ2-5, with D unclear. CDR1 is MNHNS and CDR2 is SASEGT in the germline V gene. V dropped 6 bases and J dropped 4 bases, with 6 bases sitting between them. This CDR3 has 11 amino acids. The CDR3 loop is CASSSGETQYF. CDR3 DNA sequence: TGTGCCAGCAGCTCAGGAGAGACCCAGTACTTC.

This chain links TRBV4-1 with TRBJ2-7; maybe TRBD1 (5 bases). Between the trimmed V and J ends, which lost 0 bases and 5 bases, there was a span of 23 bases. Germline lookup yields CDR1 MGHRA and CDR2 YSYEKL. The CDR3 length is 18 residues. The CDR3 is CASSQDSHRLTSTDEQYF. CDR3 sequence (DNA): TGCGCCAGCAGCCAAGATTCCCACAGGCTCACGTCCACAGACGAGCAGTACTTC.

This clone occurred a few times. The CDR3 region is CASSWDSYEQYF. The DNA for the CDR3 is TGTGCCAGCAGCTGGGACAGCTACGAGCAGTACTTC. The chain couples TRBV6-6 to TRBJ2-7; TRBD1 matches 7 bases. Germline CDR1 and CDR2: MNHNY and SVGAGI (reference sequence). The CDR3 loop spans 12 amino acids. The J segment lost 3 bases and the V segment lost 6 bases, leaving 2 bases of the junction unmatched.

CDR3 residues: CASSYGDKLAKNIQYF. Here the CDR3 DNA reads TGTGCCAGCAGTTACGGTGATAAACTAGCCAAAAACATTCAGTACTTC. The genes are TRBV6-6 and TRBJ2-4; D gene uncertain. The V gene lost 2 bases and the J gene lost 0 bases, with 11 bases spanning the gap. Looked up from germline, CDR1 is MNHNY and CDR2 is SVGAGI (reference sequence). The CDR3 runs to 16 residues.

The chain employs TRBV7-9 and TRBJ1-1, with D unresolved. The CDR3 length is 14 residues. Germline CDR1 SEHNR, CDR2 FQNEAQ (reference sequence). Trimming removed 4 bases at V and 1 base at J, with 10 bases between. The chain's CDR3 is CASSSLAPNTEAFF. The DNA of the CDR3 is TGTGCCAGCAGCTCCCTGGCCCCGAACACTGAAGCTTTCTTT. The whole variable domain, filled in from reference TRBV7-9 and TRBJ1-1, reads DTGVSQNPRHKITKRGQNVTFRCDPISEHNRLYWYRQTLGQGPEFLTYFQNEAQLEKSRLLSDRFSAERPKGSFSTLEIQRTEQGDSAMYLCASSSLAPNTEAFFGQGTRLTVV.

The genes are TRBV19 and TRBJ1-1; possibly TRBD1 for D (6 bases). CDR1 LNHDA and CDR2 SQIVND come from the germline V gene (reference sequence). Trimming shortened V by 6 bases and J by 1 base, and 9 bases separated the two germline ends. The CDR3 is made up of 13 amino acids. This CDR3 is CASSPRGNTEAFF. CDR3 sequence (DNA): TGTGCCAGTAGCCCCAGGGGGAACACTGAAGCTTTCTTT. Filled out from reference TRBV19 and TRBJ1-1, the complete variable domain reads DGGITQSPKYLFRKEGQNVTLSCEQNLNHDAMYWYRQDPGQGLRLIYYSQIVNDFQKGDIAEGYSVSREKKESFPLTVTSAQKNPTAFYLCASSPRGNTEAFFGQGTRLTVV.

The CDR3 loop is CASRGTGIYEQYF. The CDR3 bases are TGTGCCAGCAGGGGGACAGGGATCTACGAGCAGTACTTC. The chain is built from TRBV13 and TRBJ2-7; 9 bases fit TRBD1. CDR3 length: 13 residues. V trimming: 6 bases; J trimming: 3 bases; junction bases outside the gene matches: 3. CDR1 and CDR2 from the germline V gene are PRHDT and FYEKMQ (reference sequence).

The chain uses TRBV9 and TRBJ2-7; D might be TRBD1 (7 bases). V lost 3 bases and J lost 6, with 16 bases in between. This CDR3 region has 14 residues. Per germline, CDR1 SGDLS and CDR2 YYNGEE. The CDR3 sequence is CASSAGGRGAEQYF. DNA for the CDR3: TGTGCCAGCAGCGCAGGGGGAAGGGGGGCCGAGCAGTACTTC. Variable domain in full (rest from reference TRBV9 and TRBJ2-7): DSGVTQTPKHLITATGQRVTLRCSPRSGDLSVYWYQQSLDQGLQFLIQYYNGEERAKGNILERFSAQQFPDLHSELNLSSLELGDSALYFCASSAGGRGAEQYFGPGTRLTVT.

V and J are TRBV6-1 and TRBJ2-2, with D unclear. This CDR3 contains 12 residues. Germline V gene lookup returns CDR1 MNHNS and CDR2 SASEGT. V lost 5 bases, J lost 5 bases, and 6 bases lay in between. As DNA, the CDR3 is TGTGCCAGCAGTAGAGAGACCGGGGAGCTGTTTTTT. This gives the protein CASSRETGELFF.

The chain employs TRBV29-1 and TRBJ1-5; 9 bases line up with TRBD1. Germline CDR1 and CDR2: SQVTM and ANQGSEA. CDR3 length equals 14 residues. The ends lost 6 bases at V and 6 bases at J; junction bases unmatched: 9. Here the CDR3 reads CSVKTGGAGQPQHF. The CDR3 DNA reads TGCAGCGTAAAAACAGGGGGCGCAGGTCAGCCCCAGCATTTT.

V and J are TRBV6-1 and TRBJ1-4, with a possible D match to TRBD1 (6 bases). Germline V gives CDR1 MNHNS, CDR2 SASEGT. The CDR3 length is 15 residues. The V end was cut by 6 bases, the J end by 10 bases, with 21 bases between. The CDR3 coding sequence is TGTGCCAGCAGGGGAACGGACAGTGGCATAGGAAAACTGTTTTTT. Its translation: CASRGTDSGIGKLFF.

V is TRBV7-2 and J is TRBJ1-5; tentative D call: TRBD1 (6 bases). Trimming removed 4 bases from V and 3 bases from J, with 13 bases in between. This CDR3 contains 15 residues. The germline V gene has CDR1 SGHTA and CDR2 FQGNSA. The CDR3 DNA follows: TGTGCCAGCAGCTCCGTAAACAGGGACAATCAGCCCCAGCATTTT. Its translation: CASSSVNRDNQPQHF. The complete variable domain, with remaining parts taken from reference TRBV7-2 and TRBJ1-5, reads GAGVSQSPSNKVTEKGKDVELRCDPISGHTALYWYRQSLGQGLEFLIYFQGNSAPDKSGLPSDRFSAERTGGSVSTLTIQRTQQEDSAVYLCASSSVNRDNQPQHFGDGTRLSIL.

The chain has TRBV6-5 and TRBJ1-2; D gene uncertain. The length of the CDR3 is 14 residues. Germline V gene data show CDR1 as MNHEY and CDR2 as SVGAGI. V was shortened by 2 bases and J by 6 bases, with 13 bases between the two germline ends. The CDR3 sequence: CASSYNPAANGYTF. CDR3 bases: TGTGCCAGCAGTTACAATCCGGCAGCTAATGGCTACACCTTC.

This rearrangement joins TRBV5-6 to TRBJ1-2; 10 bases map to TRBD1. Trimming at V came to 5 bases and at J to 2 bases, leaving 9 bases not matched to a gene. The V gene's germline CDR1 is SGHDT and CDR2 YYEEEE. This CDR3 is 16 amino acids long. Here the CDR3 reads CASRFDRGRSNYGYTF. CDR3 in DNA: TGTGCCAGCAGGTTTGACAGGGGGCGATCCAACTATGGCTACACCTTC.

This sequence joins TRBV18 and TRBJ2-7; the match to TRBD2 covers 12 bases. Trimming took 8 bases from V and 3 from J; bases not matched to a gene: 5. The CDR3 consists of 14 residues. Germline loops: CDR1 KGHSH, CDR2 LQKENI. The CDR3 bases are TGTGCCAGCCGAGAGGGACTAGCGGGCTACGAGCAGTACTTC. It encodes CASREGLAGYEQYF.

The CDR3 DNA is TGCGCCAGCAGCTTTGGACAGGGGAGTTATAATGAAAAACTGTTTTTT. Translation: CASSFGQGSYNEKLFF. V gene TRBV5-1 combines with J gene TRBJ1-4; 9 bases are shared with TRBD1. Looked up from germline, CDR1 is SGHRS and CDR2 is YFSETQ. V lost 2 bases and J lost 4; bases outside the gene matches: 6. This CDR3 has 16 residues.

This chain joins TRBV2 and TRBJ1-1; the match to TRBD1 covers 11 bases. The trim removed 6 bases at V and 8 bases at J, leaving 11 bases unmatched. This CDR3 has 15 amino acids. Germline CDR1 and CDR2: SNHLY and FYNNEI. The CDR3 is CASRLGTGGSLEAFF. The CDR3 DNA reads TGTGCCAGCAGGCTCGGGACAGGGGGTTCCCTAGAAGCTTTCTTT.